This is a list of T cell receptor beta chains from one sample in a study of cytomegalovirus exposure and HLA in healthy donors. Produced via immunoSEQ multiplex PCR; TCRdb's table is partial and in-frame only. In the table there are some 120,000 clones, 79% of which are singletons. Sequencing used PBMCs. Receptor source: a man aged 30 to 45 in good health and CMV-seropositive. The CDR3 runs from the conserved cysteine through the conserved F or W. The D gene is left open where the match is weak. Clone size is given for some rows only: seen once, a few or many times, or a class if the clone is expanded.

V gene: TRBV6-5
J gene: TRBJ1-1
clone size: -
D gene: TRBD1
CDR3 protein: CASRDRDRYEAFF
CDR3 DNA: TGTGCCAGCAGGGACCGGGACAGATATGAAGCTTTCTTT

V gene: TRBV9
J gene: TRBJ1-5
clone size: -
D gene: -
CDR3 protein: CASSPTSSNQPQHF
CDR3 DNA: TGTGCCAGCAGCCCCACATCTAGCAATCAGCCCCAGCATTTT

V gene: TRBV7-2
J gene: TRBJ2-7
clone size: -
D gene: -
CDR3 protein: CASSLAGGYEQYF
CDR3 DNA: TGTGCCAGCAGCTTAGCTGGCGGCTACGAGCAGTACTTC

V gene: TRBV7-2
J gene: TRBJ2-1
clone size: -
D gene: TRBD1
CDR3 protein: CAIQDRPHNEQFF
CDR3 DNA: TGTGCCATCCAGGACAGGCCCCACAATGAGCAGTTCTTC

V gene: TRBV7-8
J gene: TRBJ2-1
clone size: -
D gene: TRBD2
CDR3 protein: CASSLMAGGGNEQFF
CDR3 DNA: TGTGCCAGCAGCTTGATGGCGGGGGGCGGCAATGAGCAGTTCTTC

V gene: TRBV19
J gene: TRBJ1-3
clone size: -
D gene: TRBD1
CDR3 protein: CASTRGQGGGSGNTIYF
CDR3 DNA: TGTGCCAGTACCCGGGGACAGGGAGGGGGCTCTGGAAACACCATATATTTT

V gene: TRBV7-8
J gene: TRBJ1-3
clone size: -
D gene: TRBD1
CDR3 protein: CASSYDREPGNTIYF
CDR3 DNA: TGTGCCAGCAGCTACGACAGGGAACCTGGAAACACCATATATTTT

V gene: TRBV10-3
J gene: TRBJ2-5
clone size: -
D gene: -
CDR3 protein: CAISDRIGTDDLGGETQYF
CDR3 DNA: TGTGCCATCAGTGACAGGATAGGAACTGACGATTTGGGGGGAGAGACCCAGTACTTC

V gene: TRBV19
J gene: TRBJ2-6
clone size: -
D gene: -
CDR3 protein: CATRQGLTGANGLTF
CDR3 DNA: TGTGCCACGCGACAGGGTTTGACGGGGGCCAACGGCCTGACTTTC

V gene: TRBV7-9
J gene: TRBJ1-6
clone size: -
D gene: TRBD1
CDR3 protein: CSSSLVGTENSPLHF
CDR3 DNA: TGTTCCAGCAGCTTAGTTGGGACAGAGAATTCACCCCTCCACTTT

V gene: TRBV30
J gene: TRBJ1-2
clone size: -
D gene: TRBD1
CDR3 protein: CAWSGPRTGSWGYTF
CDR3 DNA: TGTGCCTGGAGTGGACCTAGGACAGGGAGTTGGGGCTACACCTTC

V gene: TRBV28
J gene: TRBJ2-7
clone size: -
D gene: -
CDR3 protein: CASSADSYHEQYF
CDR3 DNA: TGTGCCAGCAGCGCCGACAGTTACCACGAGCAGTACTTC

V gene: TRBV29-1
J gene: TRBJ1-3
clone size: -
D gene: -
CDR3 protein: CSVEGPGNTIYF
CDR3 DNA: TGCAGCGTTGAGGGGCCTGGAAACACCATATATTTT

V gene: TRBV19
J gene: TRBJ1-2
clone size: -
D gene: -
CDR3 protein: CASSIDPGGGYTF
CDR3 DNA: TGTGCCAGTAGTATAGATCCGGGGGGCGGCTACACCTTC

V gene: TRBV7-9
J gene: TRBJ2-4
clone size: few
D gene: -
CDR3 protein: CSSSLSAKNIQYF
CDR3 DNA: TGTTCCAGCAGCTTATCTGCCAAAAACATTCAGTACTTC

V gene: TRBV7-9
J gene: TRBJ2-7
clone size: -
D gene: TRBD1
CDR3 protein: CSSSLALGGSEQYF
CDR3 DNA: TGTTCCAGCAGCTTAGCGCTAGGGGGCTCCGAGCAGTACTTC

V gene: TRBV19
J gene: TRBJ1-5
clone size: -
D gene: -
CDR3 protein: CATSTGIGGQPQHF
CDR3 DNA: TGTGCCACCTCGACAGGAATAGGAGGTCAGCCCCAGCATTTT

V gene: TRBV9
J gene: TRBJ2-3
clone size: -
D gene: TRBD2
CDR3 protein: CASSVGIAGGTDTQYF
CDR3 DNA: TGTGCCAGCAGCGTAGGAATAGCGGGGGGAACAGATACGCAGTATTTT

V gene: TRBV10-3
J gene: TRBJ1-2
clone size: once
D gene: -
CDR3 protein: CAISVGNQGYTF
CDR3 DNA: TGTGCCATCAGTGTGGGCAATCAGGGCTACACCTTC

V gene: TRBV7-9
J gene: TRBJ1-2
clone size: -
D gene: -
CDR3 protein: CASSFEGRGYTF
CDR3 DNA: TGTGCCAGCAGCTTTGAGGGTCGGGGCTACACCTTC

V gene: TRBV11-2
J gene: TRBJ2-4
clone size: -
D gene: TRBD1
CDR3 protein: CASSWGTGGEAKNIQYF
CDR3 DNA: TGTGCCAGCAGCTGGGGGACAGGGGGCGAAGCCAAAAACATTCAGTACTTC

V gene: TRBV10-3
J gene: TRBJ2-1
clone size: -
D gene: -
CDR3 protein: CVGGEQFF
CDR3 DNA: TGTGTGGGGGGTGAGCAGTTCTTC

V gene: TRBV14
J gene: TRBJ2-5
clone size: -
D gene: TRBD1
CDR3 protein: CASSPGWAGGETQYF
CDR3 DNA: TGTGCCAGCAGCCCGGGTTGGGCAGGGGGCGAGACCCAGTACTTC

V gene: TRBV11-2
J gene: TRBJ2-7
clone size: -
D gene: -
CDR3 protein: CASSKTRQSYEQYF
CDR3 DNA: TGTGCCAGCAGCAAGACTAGGCAATCCTACGAGCAGTACTTC

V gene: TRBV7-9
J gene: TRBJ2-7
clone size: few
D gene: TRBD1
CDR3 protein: CASSHRDRNYEQYF
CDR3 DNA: TGTGCCAGCAGCCATAGGGACAGAAACTACGAGCAGTACTTC

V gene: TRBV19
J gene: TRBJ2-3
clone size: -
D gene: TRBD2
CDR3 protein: CASSIEGSGRTDTQYF
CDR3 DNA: TGTGCCAGTAGTATAGAAGGTAGCGGGAGAACAGATACGCAGTATTTT

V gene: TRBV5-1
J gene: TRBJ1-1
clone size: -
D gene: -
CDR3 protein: CASSLNGENTEAFF
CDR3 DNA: TGCGCCAGCAGCTTGAACGGGGAGAACACTGAAGCTTTCTTT

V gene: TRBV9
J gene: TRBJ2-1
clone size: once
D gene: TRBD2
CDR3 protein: CASSVTSGRSKAEQFF
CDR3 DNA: TGTGCCAGCAGCGTGACTAGCGGGAGGTCGAAGGCTGAGCAGTTCTTC

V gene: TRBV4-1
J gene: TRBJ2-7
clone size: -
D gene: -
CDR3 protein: CASSPLGGLRGEQYF
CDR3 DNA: TGTGCCAGCAGTCCTTTGGGGGGACTTCGGGGCGAGCAGTACTTC

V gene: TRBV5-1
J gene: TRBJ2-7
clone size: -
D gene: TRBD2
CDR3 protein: CASSGGLAGLYEQYF
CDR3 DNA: TGCGCCAGCAGCGGGGGACTAGCGGGTCTCTACGAGCAGTACTTC

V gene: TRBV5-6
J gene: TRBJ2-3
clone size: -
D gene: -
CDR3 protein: CASTSQRVDTQYF
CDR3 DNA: TGTGCCAGCACTTCGCAGCGGGTCGATACGCAGTATTTT

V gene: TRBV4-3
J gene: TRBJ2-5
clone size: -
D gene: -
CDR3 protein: CASSRRGLQETQYF
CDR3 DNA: TGCGCCAGCAGCCGACGGGGACTTCAAGAGACCCAGTACTTC

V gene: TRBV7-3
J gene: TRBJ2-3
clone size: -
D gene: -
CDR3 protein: CASSLTAGRDTQYF
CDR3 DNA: TGTGCCAGCAGCTTAACGGCAGGCCGAGATACGCAGTATTTT

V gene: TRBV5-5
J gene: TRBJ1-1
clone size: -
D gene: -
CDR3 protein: CASRQGFTEAFF
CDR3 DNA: TGTGCCAGCAGACAGGGTTTTACTGAAGCTTTCTTT

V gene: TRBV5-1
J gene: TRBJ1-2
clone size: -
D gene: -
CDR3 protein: CASSGPDGGGYTF
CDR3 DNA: TGCGCCAGCAGCGGTCCGGATGGGGGCGGCTACACCTTC

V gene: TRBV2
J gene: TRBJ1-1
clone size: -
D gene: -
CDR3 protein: CASSPTGLNTEAFF
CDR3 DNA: TGTGCCAGCAGTCCAACGGGGTTGAACACTGAAGCTTTCTTT

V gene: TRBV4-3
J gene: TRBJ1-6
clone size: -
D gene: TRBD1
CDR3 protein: CASSQDRQGGNSPLHF
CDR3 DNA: TGCGCCAGCAGCCAAGACAGACAGGGGGGTAATTCACCCCTCCACTTT

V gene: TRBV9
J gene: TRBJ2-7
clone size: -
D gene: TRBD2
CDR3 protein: CASSVALTSGGYEQYF
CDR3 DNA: TGTGCCAGCAGCGTAGCTTTGACTAGCGGGGGCTACGAGCAGTACTTC

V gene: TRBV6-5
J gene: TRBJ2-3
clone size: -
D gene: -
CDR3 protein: CASTHGARGNTQYF
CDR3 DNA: TGTGCCAGCACCCACGGGGCCAGGGGAAATACGCAGTATTTT

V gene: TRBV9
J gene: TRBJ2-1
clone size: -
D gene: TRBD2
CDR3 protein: CASSAYSGTTPYNEQFF
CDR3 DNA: TGTGCCAGCAGCGCGTATTCCGGGACTACCCCCTACAATGAGCAGTTCTTC

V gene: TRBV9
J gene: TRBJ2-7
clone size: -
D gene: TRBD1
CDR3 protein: CASSPGTGRYEQYF
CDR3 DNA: TGTGCCAGCAGCCCCGGGACAGGGCGGTACGAGCAGTACTTC

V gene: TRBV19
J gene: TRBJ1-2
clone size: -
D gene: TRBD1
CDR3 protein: CASSIDTGTVYGYTF
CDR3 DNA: TGTGCCAGTAGTATAGATACCGGGACAGTTTATGGCTACACCTTC

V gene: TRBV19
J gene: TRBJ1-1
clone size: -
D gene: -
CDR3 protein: CASSIRGLNTEAFF
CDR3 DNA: TGTGCCAGTAGTATCAGGGGCCTGAACACTGAAGCTTTCTTT

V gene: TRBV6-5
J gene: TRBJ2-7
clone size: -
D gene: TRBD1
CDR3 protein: CASSHRGETYEQYF
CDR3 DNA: TGTGCCAGCAGCCACAGGGGGGAAACCTACGAGCAGTACTTC

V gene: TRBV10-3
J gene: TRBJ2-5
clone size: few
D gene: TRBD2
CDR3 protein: CAISEAVAGVLETQYF
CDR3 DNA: TGTGCCATCAGTGAGGCAGTAGCGGGAGTATTGGAGACCCAGTACTTC

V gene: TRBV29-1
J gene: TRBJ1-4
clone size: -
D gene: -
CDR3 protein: CSVGLAEYNEKLFF
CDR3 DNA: TGCAGCGTTGGTTTGGCGGAGTATAATGAAAAACTGTTTTTT

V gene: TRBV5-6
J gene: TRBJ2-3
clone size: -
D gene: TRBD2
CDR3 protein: CASSLKGSGGGGTQYF
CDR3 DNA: TGTGCCAGCAGCTTGAAGGGTAGCGGGGGGGGAGGTACGCAGTATTTT

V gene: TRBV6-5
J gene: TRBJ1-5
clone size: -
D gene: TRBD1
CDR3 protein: CASSYFRGQPQHF
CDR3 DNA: TGTGCCAGCAGTTACTTCAGGGGGCAGCCCCAGCATTTT

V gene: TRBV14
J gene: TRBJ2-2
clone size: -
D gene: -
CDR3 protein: CASKPTGKTGELFF
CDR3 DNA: TGTGCCAGCAAGCCAACAGGGAAAACCGGGGAGCTGTTTTTT

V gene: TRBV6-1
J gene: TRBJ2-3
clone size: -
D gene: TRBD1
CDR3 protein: CATSDRGDTQYF
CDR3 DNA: TGTGCCACCTCGGACAGGGGTGATACGCAGTATTTT

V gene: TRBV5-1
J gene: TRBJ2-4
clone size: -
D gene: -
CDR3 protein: CASSLDWASKNIQYF
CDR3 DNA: TGCGCCAGCAGCTTGGACTGGGCGAGCAAAAACATTCAGTACTTC

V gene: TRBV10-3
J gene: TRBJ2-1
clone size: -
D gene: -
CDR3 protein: CAISDPGHEQFF
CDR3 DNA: TGTGCCATCAGTGACCCAGGGCATGAGCAGTTCTTC

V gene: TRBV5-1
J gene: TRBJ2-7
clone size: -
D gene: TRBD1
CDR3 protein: CASSPNRGQSIYEQYF
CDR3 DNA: TGCGCCAGCAGCCCAAACAGGGGACAGTCCATCTACGAGCAGTACTTC

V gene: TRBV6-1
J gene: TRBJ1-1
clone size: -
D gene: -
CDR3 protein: CASSEARVGVTEAFF
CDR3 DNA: TGTGCCAGCAGTGAAGCCCGCGTGGGAGTCACTGAAGCTTTCTTT

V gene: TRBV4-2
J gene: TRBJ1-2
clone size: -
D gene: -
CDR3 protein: CASSPQAVNYGYTF
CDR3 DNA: TGTGCCAGCAGCCCCCAGGCTGTTAACTATGGCTACACCTTC

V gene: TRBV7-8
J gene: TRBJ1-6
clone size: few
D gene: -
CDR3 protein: CASSPIDNSPLHF
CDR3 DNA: TGTGCCAGCAGCCCGATAGATAATTCACCCCTCCACTTT

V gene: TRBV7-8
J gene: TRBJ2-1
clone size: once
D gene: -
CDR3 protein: CASSSGGLIPSYNEQFF
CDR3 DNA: TGTGCCAGCAGCTCCGGCGGGTTAATTCCGTCCTACAATGAGCAGTTCTTC

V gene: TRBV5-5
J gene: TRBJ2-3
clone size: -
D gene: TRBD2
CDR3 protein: CASSPSGRRTDTQYF
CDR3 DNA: TGTGCCAGCAGCCCCAGCGGGAGACGGACAGATACGCAGTATTTT